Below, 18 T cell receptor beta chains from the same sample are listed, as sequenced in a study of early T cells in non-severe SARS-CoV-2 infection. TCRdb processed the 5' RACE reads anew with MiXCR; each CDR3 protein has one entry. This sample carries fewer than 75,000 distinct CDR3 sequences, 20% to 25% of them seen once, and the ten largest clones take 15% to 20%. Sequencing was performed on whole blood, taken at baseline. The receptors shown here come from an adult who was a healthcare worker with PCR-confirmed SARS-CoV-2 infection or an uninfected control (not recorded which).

CDR3 sequence (DNA): TGTGCCAACAAACCGGGACAGGAGCGAGATGAGCAGTTCTTC. Translation gives CANKPGQERDEQFF. The V gene is TRBV6-2 or TRBV6-3, the J gene TRBJ2-1, with 8 bases lining up with TRBD1. In germline, CDR1 is MNHEY, CDR2 SVGEGT. The trim removed 10 bases at V and 8 bases at J, leaving 13 bases unmatched. The CDR3 has 14 amino acids.

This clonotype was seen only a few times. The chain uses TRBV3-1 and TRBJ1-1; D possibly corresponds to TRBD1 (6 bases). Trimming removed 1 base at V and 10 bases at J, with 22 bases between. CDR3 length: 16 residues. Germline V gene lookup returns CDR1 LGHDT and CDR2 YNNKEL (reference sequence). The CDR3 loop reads CASSQGRVRGAGRAFF. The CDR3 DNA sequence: TGTGCCAGCAGCCAAGGAAGGGTCCGGGGGGCCGGGAGAGCTTTCTTT.

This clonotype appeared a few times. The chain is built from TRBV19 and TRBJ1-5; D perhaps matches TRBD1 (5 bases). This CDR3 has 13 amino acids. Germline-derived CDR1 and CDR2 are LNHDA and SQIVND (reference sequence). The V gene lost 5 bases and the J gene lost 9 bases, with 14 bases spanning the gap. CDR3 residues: CASSEDSEGPQHF. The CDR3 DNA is TGTGCCAGTAGTGAAGACAGTGAAGGGCCCCAGCATTTT. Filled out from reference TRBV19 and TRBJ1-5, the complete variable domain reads DGGITQSPKYLFRKEGQNVTLSCEQNLNHDAMYWYRQDPGQGLRLIYYSQIVNDFQKGDIAEGYSVSREKKESFPLTVTSAQKNPTAFYLCASSEDSEGPQHFGDGTRLSIL.

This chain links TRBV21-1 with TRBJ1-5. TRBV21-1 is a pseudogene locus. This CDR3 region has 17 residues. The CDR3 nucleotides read TGTGCCAGCCGATGGGCGTGCAGGGGAGGGAGCAATCAGCCCCAGCATTTT. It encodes CASRWACRGGSNQPQHF.

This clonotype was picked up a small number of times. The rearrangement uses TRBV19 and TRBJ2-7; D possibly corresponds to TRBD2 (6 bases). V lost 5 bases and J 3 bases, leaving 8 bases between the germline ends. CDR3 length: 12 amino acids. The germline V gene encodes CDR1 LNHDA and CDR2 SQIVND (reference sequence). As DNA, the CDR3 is TGTGCCAGTAGTGGAGCGGGCTACGAGCAGTACTTC. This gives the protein CASSGAGYEQYF.

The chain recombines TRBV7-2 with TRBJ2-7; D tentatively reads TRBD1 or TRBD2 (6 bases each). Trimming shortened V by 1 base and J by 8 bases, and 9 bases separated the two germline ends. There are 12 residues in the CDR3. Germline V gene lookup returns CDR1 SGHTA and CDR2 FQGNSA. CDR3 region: CASSLGGGQQYF. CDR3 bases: TGTGCCAGCAGCTTAGGAGGGGGGCAGCAGTACTTC.

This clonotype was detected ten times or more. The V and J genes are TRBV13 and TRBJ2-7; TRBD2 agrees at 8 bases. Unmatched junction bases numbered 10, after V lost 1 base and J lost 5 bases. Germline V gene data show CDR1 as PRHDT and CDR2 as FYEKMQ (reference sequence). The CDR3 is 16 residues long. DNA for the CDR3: TGTGCCAGCAGCTTAGATCGACTAGCGTCCCCCAACGAGCAGTACTTC. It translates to CASSLDRLASPNEQYF.

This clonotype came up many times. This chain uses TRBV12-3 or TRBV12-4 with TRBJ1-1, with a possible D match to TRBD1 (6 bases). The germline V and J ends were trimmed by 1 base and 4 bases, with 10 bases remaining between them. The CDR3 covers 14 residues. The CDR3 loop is CASSLDQGGTEAFF. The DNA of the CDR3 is TGTGCCAGCAGTTTAGACCAAGGGGGCACTGAAGCTTTCTTT.

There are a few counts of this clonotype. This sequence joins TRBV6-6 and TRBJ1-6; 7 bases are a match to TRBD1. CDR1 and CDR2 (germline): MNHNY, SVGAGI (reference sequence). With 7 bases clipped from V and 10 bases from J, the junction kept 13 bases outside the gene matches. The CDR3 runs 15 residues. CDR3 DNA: TGTGCCAGCACCTCCAGAGGGGACAGATTATCACCCCTCCACTTT. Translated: CASTSRGDRLSPLHF.

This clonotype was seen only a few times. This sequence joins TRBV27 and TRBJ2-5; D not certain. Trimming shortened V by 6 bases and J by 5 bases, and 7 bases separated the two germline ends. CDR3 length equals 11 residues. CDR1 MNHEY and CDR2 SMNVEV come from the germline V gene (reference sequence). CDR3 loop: CASRVEETQYF. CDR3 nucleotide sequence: TGTGCCAGCAGGGTCGAGGAGACCCAGTACTTC.

The CDR3 loop reads CASSRDRKNTEAFF. CDR3 DNA sequence: TGCGCCAGCAGCCGAGACAGGAAGAACACTGAAGCTTTCTTT. The chain recombines TRBV4-1 with TRBJ1-1; TRBD1 might be the D (6 bases). The germline gives CDR1 MGHRA, CDR2 YSYEKL. V was clipped by 4 bases and J by 1 base, with 10 bases between them. CDR3 size: 14 residues.

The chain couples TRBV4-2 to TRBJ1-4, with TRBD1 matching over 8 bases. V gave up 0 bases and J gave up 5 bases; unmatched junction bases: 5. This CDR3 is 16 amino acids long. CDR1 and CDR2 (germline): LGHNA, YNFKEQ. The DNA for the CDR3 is TGTGCCAGCAGCCAAGAAGGGCAGGGGGCGAATGAAAAACTGTTTTTT. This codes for CASSQEGQGANEKLFF.

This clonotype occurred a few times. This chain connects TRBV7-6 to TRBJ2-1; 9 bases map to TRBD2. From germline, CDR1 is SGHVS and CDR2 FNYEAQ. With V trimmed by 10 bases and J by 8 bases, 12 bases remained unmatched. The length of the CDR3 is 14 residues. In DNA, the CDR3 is TGTGCCACCAAGTGGGCTAGCGGGGCCCATGAGCAGTTCTTC. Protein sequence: CATKWASGAHEQFF.

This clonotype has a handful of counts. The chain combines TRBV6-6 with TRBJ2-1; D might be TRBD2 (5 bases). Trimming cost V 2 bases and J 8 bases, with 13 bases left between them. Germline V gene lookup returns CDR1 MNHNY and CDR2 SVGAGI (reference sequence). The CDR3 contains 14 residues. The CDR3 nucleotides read TGTGCCAGCAGTTACCATATCGAGGGCGATGAGCAGTTCTTC. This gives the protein CASSYHIEGDEQFF.

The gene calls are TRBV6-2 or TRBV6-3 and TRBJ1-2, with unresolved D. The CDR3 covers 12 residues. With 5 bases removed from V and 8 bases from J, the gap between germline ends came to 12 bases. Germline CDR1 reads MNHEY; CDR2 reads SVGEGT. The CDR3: CASSESGKGYTF. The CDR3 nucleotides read TGTGCCAGCAGTGAGTCAGGAAAGGGCTACACCTTC.

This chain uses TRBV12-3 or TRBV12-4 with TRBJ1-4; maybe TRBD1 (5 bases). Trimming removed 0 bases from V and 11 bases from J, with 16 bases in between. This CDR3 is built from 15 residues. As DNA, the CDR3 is TGTGCCAGCAGTTTAGCGCAGGGCGTCAAGGGGAAACTGTTTTTT. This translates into CASSLAQGVKGKLFF.

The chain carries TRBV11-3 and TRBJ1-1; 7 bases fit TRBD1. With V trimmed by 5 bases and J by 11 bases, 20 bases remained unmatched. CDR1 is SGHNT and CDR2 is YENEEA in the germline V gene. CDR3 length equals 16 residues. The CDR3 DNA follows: TGTGCCAGCAGCCCCGCCAGACAGGGTAGGACTCTGAATGCTTTCTTT. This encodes CASSPARQGRTLNAFF. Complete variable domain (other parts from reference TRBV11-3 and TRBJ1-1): EAGVVQSPRYKIIEKKQPVAFWCNPISGHNTLYWYLQNLGQGPELLIRYENEEAVDDSQLPKDRFSAERLKGVDSTLKIQPAELGDSAVYLCASSPARQGRTLNAFFGQGTRLTVV.

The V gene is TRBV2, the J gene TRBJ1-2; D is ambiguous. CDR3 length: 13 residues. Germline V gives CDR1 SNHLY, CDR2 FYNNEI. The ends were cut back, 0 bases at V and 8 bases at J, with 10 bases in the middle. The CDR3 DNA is TGTGCCAGCAGTGAAGCCCCCGCGGGGGGCTACACCTTC. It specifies CASSEAPAGGYTF.